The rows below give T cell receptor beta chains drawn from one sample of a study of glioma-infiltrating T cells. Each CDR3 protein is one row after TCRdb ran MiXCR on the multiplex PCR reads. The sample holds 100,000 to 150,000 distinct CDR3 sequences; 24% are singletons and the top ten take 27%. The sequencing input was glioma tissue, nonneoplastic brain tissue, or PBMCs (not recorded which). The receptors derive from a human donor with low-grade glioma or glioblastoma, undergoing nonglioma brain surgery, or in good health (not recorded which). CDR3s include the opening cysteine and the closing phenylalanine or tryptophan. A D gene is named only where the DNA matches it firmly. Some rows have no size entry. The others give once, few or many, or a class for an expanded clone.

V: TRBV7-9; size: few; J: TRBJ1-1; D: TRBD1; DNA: TGTGCCAGCAGCAGACGACAGGGGAACACTGAAGCTTTCTTT; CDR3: CASSRRQGNTEAFF
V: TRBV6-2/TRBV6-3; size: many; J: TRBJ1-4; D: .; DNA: TGTGCCAGCAGTTACAACGGGGGACGGGAAAAACTGTTTTTT; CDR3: CASSYNGGREKLFF
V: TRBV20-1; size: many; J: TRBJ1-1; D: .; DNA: TGCAGTGCCACCGAGGGGACCTCATCTTTCCGGGCTTTCTTT; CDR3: CSATEGTSSFRAFF
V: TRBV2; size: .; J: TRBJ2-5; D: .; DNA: TGTGCCAGCAGTGGAGGCGTAAGGACCCAGTACTTC; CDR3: CASSGGVRTQYF
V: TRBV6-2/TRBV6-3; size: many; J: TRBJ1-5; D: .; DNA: TGTGCCAGTCGACAGACGTGGGGCAATCAGCCCCAGCATTTT; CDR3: CASRQTWGNQPQHF
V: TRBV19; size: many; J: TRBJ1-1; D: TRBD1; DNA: TGTGCCAGTAGTCCGCGGGACAGGGGGAACACTGAAGCTTTCTTT; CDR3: CASSPRDRGNTEAFF
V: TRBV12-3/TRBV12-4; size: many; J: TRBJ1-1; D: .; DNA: TGTGCCAGCACCCGGGTCTGGGAGGGGGAAGCTTTCTTT; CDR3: CASTRVWEGEAFF
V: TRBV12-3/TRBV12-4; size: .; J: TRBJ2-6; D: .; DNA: TGTGCCAGCAGCCGTCGCCCGCTTCCGTCTGGGGCCAACGTCCTGACTTTC; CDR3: CASSRRPLPSGANVLTF
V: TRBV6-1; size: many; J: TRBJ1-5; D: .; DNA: TGTGCCACTACGAAGGGGACCTCATATCAGCCCCAGCATTTT; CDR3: CATTKGTSYQPQHF
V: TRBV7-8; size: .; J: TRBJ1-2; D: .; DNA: TGTGCCAGCAGCTCCCTGGGGACCGTTAGGCCCTATGGCTACACCTTC; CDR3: CASSSLGTVRPYGYTF
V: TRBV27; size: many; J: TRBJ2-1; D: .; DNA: TGTGCCAGCACCTTAAACCCGGACAGCTCCTACAATGAGCAGTTCTTC; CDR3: CASTLNPDSSYNEQFF
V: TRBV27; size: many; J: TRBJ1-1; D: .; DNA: TGTGCCAGCAGTGTGAACCCCACAATGAACACTGAAGCTTTCTTT; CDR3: CASSVNPTMNTEAFF
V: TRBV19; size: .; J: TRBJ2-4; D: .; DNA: TGTGCCAGTAGCGAGAGGCAGGGCGGAAACATTCAGTACTTC; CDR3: CASSERQGGNIQYF
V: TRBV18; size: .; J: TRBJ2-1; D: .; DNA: TGTGCCAGCTCACCACGGGACAATGAGCAGTTCTTC; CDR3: CASSPRDNEQFF
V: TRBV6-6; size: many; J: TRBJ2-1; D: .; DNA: TGTGCCAGCAGTTACTTCAGCGGCCTAGTGTACAATGAGCAGTTCTTC; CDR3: CASSYFSGLVYNEQFF